Sequencing of this T cell receptor beta chain was carried out in a study of T cell responses to AZD1222 COVID-19 vaccine. Whole-study findings and limits: Receipt of two AZD1222 doses was followed by a rise in Spike-specific TCR breadth and depth.

This clone is a singleton in its sample. Its antigen remains unidentified. TCRdb keeps only in-frame clones here, not all; method: immunoSEQ multiplex PCR. The repertoire has 130,000 or so clones, just over 90% of them found once; the top ten carry around 0.85%. This receptor was obtained from an adult in good health. Material: peripheral blood, obtained on day 0 of MenACWY control vaccination.

CDR3 sequence (DNA): TGTGCCAGCGGCCCCGGGGTCTCTGGAAACACCATATATTTT. This translates into CASGPGVSGNTIYF. The rearrangement uses TRBV28 and TRBJ1-3; no clear D gene. The CDR3 covers 14 residues. V was pared by 8 bases and J by 0 bases, with 11 bases between. CDR1 is MDHEN and CDR2 is SYDVKM in the germline V gene. Full variable domain (remainder filled in from reference TRBV28 and TRBJ1-3): DVKVTQSSRYLVKRTGEKVFLECVQDMDHENMFWYRQDPGLGLRLIYFSYDVKMKEKGDIPEGYSVSREKKERFSLILESASTNQTSMYLCASGPGVSGNTIYFGEGSWLTVV.